A selection of T cell receptor beta chains follows, all from one sample in a study of cytomegalovirus exposure and HLA in healthy donors. Clones were sequenced by immunoSEQ multiplex PCR, and TCRdb holds only the in-frame ones, with some missing. The sample has about 190,000 clones; roughly four fifths are singletons. What was sequenced was PBMCs. The source is a woman in her 30s in good health and CMV-seropositive. Both conserved end residues are part of each CDR3.

V gene: TRBV28; J gene: TRBJ1-2; CDR3 protein: CASSSPGRGGNRYTF
V gene: TRBV5-4; J gene: TRBJ1-4; CDR3 protein: CASSVRDTNEKLFF
V gene: TRBV15; J gene: TRBJ2-5; CDR3 protein: CATSRGGLSTTQYF
V gene: TRBV7-2; J gene: TRBJ2-5; CDR3 protein: CASSLAGTGEETQYF
V gene: TRBV27; J gene: TRBJ1-2; CDR3 protein: CASSLRESYGYTF
V gene: TRBV28; J gene: TRBJ2-1; CDR3 protein: CASSLFGGRDNSYNEQFF
V gene: TRBV7-7; J gene: TRBJ2-3; CDR3 protein: CASSPGTRADTQYF
V gene: TRBV18; J gene: TRBJ2-7; CDR3 protein: CASSPGTGGTDEQYF
V gene: TRBV6-5; J gene: TRBJ2-7; CDR3 protein: CASSSTGAQYYEQYF
V gene: TRBV7-2; J gene: TRBJ2-7; CDR3 protein: CASSFQRERDEQYF
V gene: TRBV7-3; J gene: TRBJ2-1; CDR3 protein: CASSILAGGTYNEQFF
V gene: TRBV7-3; J gene: TRBJ2-3; CDR3 protein: CASSPRTGGSTDTQYF
V gene: TRBV28; J gene: TRBJ1-2; CDR3 protein: CASSLPGYGYTF
V gene: TRBV2; J gene: TRBJ1-2; CDR3 protein: CASSEDTGGRYGYTF
V gene: TRBV6-1; J gene: TRBJ1-2; CDR3 protein: CASSEVGGGGYTF
V gene: TRBV5-8; J gene: TRBJ1-3; CDR3 protein: CASSRVGGAISGNTIYF
V gene: TRBV5-1; J gene: TRBJ1-2; CDR3 protein: CASSPGAGSYGYTF
V gene: TRBV5-1; J gene: TRBJ1-4; CDR3 protein: CASSPYGETGEKLFF
V gene: TRBV19; J gene: TRBJ1-3; CDR3 protein: CASRVRGFGGAGNTIYF
V gene: TRBV7-2; J gene: TRBJ2-3; CDR3 protein: CASSFPVRTSGGADTQYF
V gene: TRBV30; J gene: TRBJ1-4; CDR3 protein: CAWPGGQKTLSRSTNEKLFF
V gene: TRBV27; J gene: TRBJ2-5; CDR3 protein: CASRLTGGAYLETQYF
V gene: TRBV7-3; J gene: TRBJ2-5; CDR3 protein: CASSFGTGGETQYF
V gene: TRBV4-2; J gene: TRBJ2-3; CDR3 protein: CASSREGAGLAGGAQYF
V gene: TRBV7-9; J gene: TRBJ2-3; CDR3 protein: CATGGDLNTDTQYF
V gene: TRBV7-2; J gene: TRBJ2-7; CDR3 protein: CASSLVADEQYF
V gene: TRBV13; J gene: TRBJ2-7; CDR3 protein: CASSPPRGLGVHEQYF
V gene: TRBV7-9; J gene: TRBJ1-5; CDR3 protein: CASSQEGQMGNQPQHF
V gene: TRBV7-2; J gene: TRBJ2-7; CDR3 protein: CASRPGTGPIYEQYF
V gene: TRBV7-2; J gene: TRBJ1-1; CDR3 protein: CASSFSQNTEAFF
V gene: TRBV20-1; J gene: TRBJ2-7; CDR3 protein: CSARGGSEQYF
V gene: TRBV2; J gene: TRBJ1-2; CDR3 protein: CASSEQPLGGYGYTF
V gene: TRBV5-6; J gene: TRBJ1-5; CDR3 protein: CASSWGTGSNQPQHF
V gene: TRBV6-5; J gene: TRBJ1-4; CDR3 protein: CASSYGLNEKLFF
V gene: TRBV9; J gene: TRBJ2-1; CDR3 protein: CASSGLAISYNEQFF
V gene: TRBV5-1; J gene: TRBJ2-7; CDR3 protein: CASSLGTLAEQYF
V gene: TRBV28; J gene: TRBJ2-5; CDR3 protein: CASSSPYLAGAAQYF
V gene: TRBV5-1; J gene: TRBJ2-5; CDR3 protein: CASTVDTPRRETQYF
V gene: TRBV19; J gene: TRBJ2-7; CDR3 protein: CASRSTGTSYEQYF
V gene: TRBV10-1; J gene: TRBJ1-1; CDR3 protein: CASQLNTGNTEAFF
V gene: TRBV30; J gene: TRBJ2-3; CDR3 protein: CAWSVTSASTDTQYF
V gene: TRBV6-1; J gene: TRBJ2-3; CDR3 protein: CASSDWTGGGDTQYF
V gene: TRBV7-7; J gene: TRBJ2-1; CDR3 protein: CASSRGGHNEQFF
V gene: TRBV2; J gene: TRBJ1-1; CDR3 protein: CATGGHTEAFF
V gene: TRBV5-4; J gene: TRBJ2-2; CDR3 protein: CASSFPTGELFF
V gene: TRBV29-1; J gene: TRBJ2-5; CDR3 protein: CSSLEAGGQETQYF
V gene: TRBV7-2; J gene: TRBJ1-6; CDR3 protein: CASSLQGSYNSPLHF
V gene: TRBV15; J gene: TRBJ2-1; CDR3 protein: CATSRYGAYNEQFF
V gene: TRBV7-2; J gene: TRBJ1-1; CDR3 protein: CASSSLGVAFF
V gene: TRBV6-5; J gene: TRBJ1-6; CDR3 protein: CASSYRGTGVNSPLHF
V gene: TRBV7-9; J gene: TRBJ1-2; CDR3 protein: CASSYTGTVGPGGYTF
V gene: TRBV6-4; J gene: TRBJ1-1; CDR3 protein: CASSDYTGANTEAFF
V gene: TRBV4-2; J gene: TRBJ1-2; CDR3 protein: CASSQARTGDGYTF
V gene: TRBV20-1; J gene: TRBJ1-2; CDR3 protein: CSATSGEGYTF
V gene: TRBV19; J gene: TRBJ1-1; CDR3 protein: CASSIAQNTEAFF
V gene: TRBV2; J gene: TRBJ2-1; CDR3 protein: CASRRGGLGDEQFF
V gene: TRBV28; J gene: TRBJ1-2; CDR3 protein: CASSPGQGRRGYGYTF
V gene: TRBV6-6; J gene: TRBJ1-4; CDR3 protein: CASSWTGEGEKLFF